This T cell receptor beta chain was recorded in a study of CD8+ T cells in alopecia areata. Investigators sorted PBMCs to obtain both CD4+ and CD8+ T cells. Germline V gene data show CDR1 as SEHNR and CDR2 as FQNEAQ (reference sequence). CDR3 length equals 15 residues. V was shortened by 1 base and J by 5 bases, with 12 bases between the two germline ends. General study findings and limits: Mouse data revealed clearer TCR sharing than patient data did, a gap possibly tied to HLA. An increase in clonality over normal scalp was evident in lesional scalp, especially alopecia totalis/universalis.

TCR sequencing used cDNA made by reverse transcription of extracted RNA. Assay used: immunoSEQ multiplex PCR; TCRdb lists only in-frame clones, some missing. The table records about 120,000 clones, around 64% of them present only once. To note about this clone: Its antigen is unidentified.

Sequenced input: CD4+ T cells sorted from blood. The chain combines TRBV7-9 with TRBJ2-1; maybe TRBD1 (5 bases). This clonotype was obtained from a human donor in good health. The CDR3 sequence: CASSLVNRKNNEQFF. In nucleotides, the CDR3 is TGTGCCAGCAGCTTAGTCAACAGGAAGAACAATGAGCAGTTCTTC.